This TCR beta chain originates from a study of T cell responses to AZD1222 COVID-19 vaccine. Study conclusions and caveats: White British ancestry dominated among donors, who included more females, and clonal diversity was possibly underestimated. Increased Spike-specific TCR breadth and depth were observed after two AZD1222 doses.

TCRdb's copy holds only in-frame clones and misses some; the assay was immunoSEQ multiplex PCR. The table lists 90,000 to 150,000 clones, 70% to 90% of them singletons. Worth noting for this clone: Its target is not known.

This CDR3 contains 17 residues. Germline CDR1 is MDHEN and CDR2 is SYDVKM. The V end was cut by 1 base, the J end by 4 bases, with 17 bases between. The clonotype originates from an adult in good health. The sample was peripheral blood, taken on day 0 of AZD1222 vaccination. This rearrangement joins TRBV28 to TRBJ1-3; D possibly corresponds to TRBD1 (5 bases). The CDR3 sequence is CASSLSQGMASGNTIYF. CDR3 bases: TGTGCCAGCAGTTTATCCCAGGGAATGGCTTCCGGAAACACCATATATTTT.